The 25 T cell receptor beta chains below come from one sample, sequenced in a study of shared T cell receptors in the human thymus (TCRdb year 2021). Preparation of the library involved the immunoSEQ multiplex PCR assay. Held by TCRdb, this immuneACCESS table contains in-frame sequences only and omits some clones. Under half of the omission traces to an unresolved V gene where checked; the cause of the rest is unknown. The sample contains over 450,000 clones, about four fifths of them found a single time. The ten top clones hold about 0.014% of the sample. This same sample was also part of a study on human thymus T cells.

Sequencing was performed on thymocytes. These receptors were collected from a boy younger than two with a congenital heart defect. Donor details come from another sample of the same person, matched by shared clones.

This rearrangement joins TRBV27 to TRBJ2-5, with 10 bases fitting TRBD2. Germline CDR1 reads MNHEY; CDR2 reads SMNVEV (reference sequence). V shed 3 bases and J 1 base; nucleotides not matched to a gene: 5. This CDR3 is built from 16 residues. CDR3: CASSLRLAGIQETQYF. In DNA form, the CDR3 reads TGTGCCAGCAGTTTGCGACTAGCGGGTATCCAAGAGACCCAGTACTTC.

This sequence joins TRBV7-2 and TRBJ1-2, with TRBD1 identical over 9 bases. Unmatched junction bases numbered 4, after V lost 5 bases and J lost 0 bases. CDR3 length: 15 amino acids. Germline V gene lookup returns CDR1 SGHTA and CDR2 FQGNSA. The CDR3 DNA follows: TGTGCCAGCAGCCCCGGACAGGGGACTAACTATGGCTACACCTTC. Translation: CASSPGQGTNYGYTF. The entire variable domain, with the rest obtained from reference TRBV7-2 and TRBJ1-2, is as follows: GAGVSQSPSNKVTEKGKDVELRCDPISGHTALYWYRQSLGQGLEFLIYFQGNSAPDKSGLPSDRFSAERTGGSVSTLTIQRTQQEDSAVYLCASSPGQGTNYGYTFGSGTRLTVV.

The chain employs TRBV6-5 and TRBJ2-1; D remains unclear. The V gene's germline CDR1 is MNHEY and CDR2 SVGAGI. V lost 2 bases to trimming and J lost 0 bases, with 11 bases between them. There are 16 residues in the CDR3. The CDR3 DNA follows: TGTGCCAGCAGTTACGAAGGTTGGAGCTCCTACAATGAGCAGTTCTTC. It is translated as CASSYEGWSSYNEQFF.

This clone was observed a handful of times. V gene TRBV7-6 combines with J gene TRBJ1-2; weak D call: TRBD1 (5 bases). This CDR3 contains 17 residues. Germline V CDR1 and CDR2: SGHVS, FNYEAQ. Trimming removed 3 bases from V and 4 bases from J, with 21 bases in between. The CDR3: CASSLGQGASLGYGYTF. CDR3 bases: TGTGCCAGCAGCTTGGGCCAGGGTGCCTCCCTGGGCTATGGCTACACCTTC.

The V gene is TRBV4-3, the J gene TRBJ1-1; D unresolved. Germline-derived CDR1 and CDR2 are LGHNA and YSLEER. The V and J ends lost 0 bases and 1 base respectively, with 6 bases between them. The CDR3 is 14 amino acids. CDR3 DNA sequence: TGCGCCAGCAGCCAAGATTGGGCGAACACTGAAGCTTTCTTT. It translates to CASSQDWANTEAFF.

V and J are TRBV5-6 and TRBJ2-7; 7 bases align to TRBD2. Trimming cost V 4 bases and J 3 bases; bases outside gene matches: 13. CDR1 is SGHDT and CDR2 is YYEEEE in the germline V gene. This CDR3 contains 16 residues. CDR3 nucleotides: TGTGCCAGCAGCCCTCCCGAGAGGGCGGGAGTCTACGAGCAGTACTTC. Protein product: CASSPPERAGVYEQYF.

The CDR3 region has the DNA TGTGCCAGCAGCCAGCTAGCGGGAGAACGGTACGAGCAGTACTTC. The encoded protein is CASSQLAGERYEQYF. This chain uses TRBV9 with TRBJ2-7, with TRBD2 matching 10 bases. The length of the CDR3 is 15 residues. Losses at the gene ends were 4 bases for V and 4 bases for J; bases not matched to a gene: 8. Germline V lookup: CDR1 SGDLS, CDR2 YYNGEE.

The genes are TRBV4-1 and TRBJ2-7; 8 bases are shared with TRBD2. The CDR3 totals 15 residues. Germline V gene lookup returns CDR1 MGHRA and CDR2 YSYEKL. V was pared by 3 bases and J by 2 bases, with 6 bases of the junction left unmatched. CDR3 sequence: CASSHTRTSPYEQYF. The CDR3, as DNA: TGCGCCAGCAGCCATACAAGGACTAGCCCCTACGAGCAGTACTTC.

The J gene is TRBJ2-7, the V gene TRBV6-1; tentative D call: TRBD1 (6 bases). CDR3 length: 16 residues. V lost 1 base to trimming and J lost 0 bases, with 13 bases between them. Looked up from germline, CDR1 is MNHNS and CDR2 is SASEGT. CDR3 in amino acids: CASSEDLTGSSYEQYF. The CDR3 coding sequence is TGTGCCAGCAGTGAAGACCTAACAGGGAGCTCCTACGAGCAGTACTTC.

The chain has TRBV27 and TRBJ2-7; 7 nucleotides line up with TRBD2. With V trimmed by 0 bases and J by 1 base, 3 bases remained unmatched. There are 15 residues in the CDR3. Germline V gene sequence: CDR1 MNHEY, CDR2 SMNVEV (reference sequence). For the CDR3, the DNA is TGTGCCAGCAGTTTATCGCGGGAGAGATCCTACGAGCAGTACTTC. Protein product: CASSLSRERSYEQYF.

The chain recombines TRBV5-1 with TRBJ1-1; D is undetermined. The V end lost 5 bases, the J end lost 1 base, and 6 bases lay between the germline ends. The CDR3 has 12 residues. Germline assignment: CDR1 SGHRS and CDR2 YFSETQ. CDR3 residues: CASRLENTEAFF. In DNA, the CDR3 is TGCGCCAGCAGGCTAGAGAACACTGAAGCTTTCTTT.

The chain carries TRBV6-1 and TRBJ1-1; 9 nucleotides align to TRBD1. Unmatched junction bases numbered 2, after V lost 5 bases and J lost 1 base. Germline-derived CDR1 and CDR2 are MNHNS and SASEGT. The CDR3 contains 14 residues. The CDR3 DNA reads TGTGCCAGCAGTAAGGACAGGGGGAACACTGAAGCTTTCTTT. Its protein is CASSKDRGNTEAFF.

This chain links TRBV5-4 with TRBJ1-2; D is possibly TRBD1 (6 bases). CDR3 length equals 14 residues. CDR1 and CDR2 (germline): SGHNT, YYREEE (reference sequence). V was cut by 1 base and J by 4 bases, with 11 bases left in between. This chain's CDR3 is CASSLSDRFYGYTF. The CDR3, as DNA: TGTGCCAGCAGCTTGAGCGACAGGTTCTATGGCTACACCTTC.

This clone was detected a few times. This chain joins TRBV18 and TRBJ1-3; unclear D gene. The length of the CDR3 is 12 residues. Germline CDR1 is KGHSH and CDR2 is LQKENI. Trimming stripped 3 bases from V and 4 bases from J, with 4 bases between. This chain's CDR3 is CASSPRGNTIYF. CDR3 in DNA: TGTGCCAGCTCACCGAGAGGAAACACCATATATTTT.

The V gene is TRBV6-4, the J gene TRBJ2-7; 8 bases are shared with TRBD2. The CDR3 runs to 17 residues. V shed 6 bases, J shed 2 bases, and the junction held 15 bases outside the gene matches. Germline V gene data show CDR1 as MRHNA and CDR2 as SNTAGT. This CDR3 reads CASRTGGTRTNTYEQYF. The CDR3 DNA reads as TGTGCCAGCAGAACTGGGGGGACTAGGACCAACACCTACGAGCAGTACTTC.

The V and J genes are TRBV4-3 and TRBJ2-1; TRBD2 matches 9 bases. Germline-derived CDR1 and CDR2 are LGHNA and YSLEER. The CDR3 is made up of 18 amino acids. V dropped 2 bases and J dropped 2; count of bases not matched to a gene: 10. CDR3 DNA sequence: TGCGCCAGCAGCCAATCATGGGGTGCGGGGGGGCCCTACAATGAGCAGTTCTTC. Translating it yields CASSQSWGAGGPYNEQFF.

This chain joins TRBV5-1 and TRBJ2-3; D may be TRBD1 (5 bases). This CDR3 has 16 residues. Germline V CDR1 and CDR2: SGHRS, YFSETQ. The V end lost 3 bases, the J end lost 0 bases, and 14 bases lay between the germline ends. Here the CDR3 reads CASSCDSLSSTDTQYF. CDR3 bases: TGCGCCAGCAGCTGTGACAGTTTGAGTAGCACAGATACGCAGTATTTT.

The chain carries TRBV5-1 and TRBJ2-2; 7 nucleotides line up with TRBD2. CDR1 is SGHRS and CDR2 is YFSETQ in the germline V gene. V was clipped by 4 bases and J by 4 bases; unmatched bases: 4. This CDR3 comprises 14 residues. The CDR3 DNA follows: TGCGCCAGCAGCAGGACGGGGGGCACCGGGGAGCTGTTTTTT. As protein: CASSRTGGTGELFF.

In DNA form, the CDR3 reads TGTGCCAGCAGCTTATTATGGTTTTGGGACAGGGATGGCACTGAAGCTTTCTTT. Translated: CASSLLWFWDRDGTEAFF. The chain carries TRBV11-2 and TRBJ1-1; 9 bases line up with TRBD1. Germline loops: CDR1 SGHAT, CDR2 FQNNGV. Unmatched junction bases numbered 14, after V lost 2 bases and J lost 4 bases. This CDR3 has 18 amino acids.

This chain connects TRBV6-5 to TRBJ1-2; weak D call: TRBD1 (5 bases). Germline V gene lookup returns CDR1 MNHEY and CDR2 SVGAGI. The V and J ends lost 0 bases and 3 bases respectively, with 14 bases between them. The CDR3 has 16 amino acids. CDR3: CASSYSRAGTDYGYTF. The CDR3 DNA reads as TGTGCCAGCAGTTACTCGAGAGCAGGGACTGACTATGGCTACACCTTC.

The gene calls are TRBV5-1 and TRBJ1-2; 9 nucleotides line up with TRBD1. This CDR3 has 16 amino acids. Germline V CDR1 and CDR2: SGHRS, YFSETQ. J gave up 3 bases and V 5 bases, and 11 bases lay outside the gene matches. For the CDR3, the DNA is TGCGCCAGCAGAGGACAGGGGTTCCCTACGGACTATGGCTACACCTTC. It encodes CASRGQGFPTDYGYTF.

This chain joins TRBV2 and TRBJ1-2; 10 nucleotides agree with TRBD1. CDR1 and CDR2 (germline): SNHLY, FYNNEI. J gave up 8 bases and V 3 bases, and 6 bases lay outside the gene matches. CDR3 length: 14 residues. The CDR3 loop is CASSEFGTGDGYTF. The CDR3 DNA reads as TGTGCCAGCAGTGAGTTTGGGACAGGGGACGGCTACACCTTC. Complete variable domain (other parts from reference TRBV2 and TRBJ1-2): EPEVTQTPSHQVTQMGQEVILRCVPISNHLYFYWYRQILGQKVEFLVSFYNNEISEKSEIFDDQFSVERPDGSNFTLKIRSTKLEDSAMYFCASSEFGTGDGYTFGSGTRLTVV.

This chain links TRBV5-6 with TRBJ2-7; 9 bases map to TRBD1. The trim removed 3 bases at V and 5 bases at J, leaving 12 bases unmatched. The CDR3 consists of 16 residues. Germline V CDR1 and CDR2: SGHDT, YYEEEE. This CDR3 reads CASSSRQGQGIHEQYF. The CDR3 DNA sequence: TGTGCCAGCAGCTCGCGCCAGGGACAGGGTATCCACGAGCAGTACTTC.

The genes are TRBV28 and TRBJ1-2; D call uncertain. From germline, CDR1 is MDHEN and CDR2 SYDVKM. The CDR3 contains 14 residues. Trimming left V 7 bases short and J 3 bases short, with 15 bases between. The CDR3 sequence: CASKLEGLDYGYTF. The CDR3 coding sequence is TGTGCCAGCAAACTTGAGGGTCTCGACTATGGCTACACCTTC.

The chain links TRBV9 to TRBJ2-3; no firm D call. Germline CDR1 and CDR2: SGDLS and YYNGEE. The CDR3 totals 15 residues. V shed 4 bases and J shed 0 bases, with 12 bases lying between them. The CDR3 here is CASSPQVTSTDTQYF. In nucleotides, the CDR3 is TGTGCCAGCAGCCCTCAGGTAACTAGCACAGATACGCAGTATTTT.